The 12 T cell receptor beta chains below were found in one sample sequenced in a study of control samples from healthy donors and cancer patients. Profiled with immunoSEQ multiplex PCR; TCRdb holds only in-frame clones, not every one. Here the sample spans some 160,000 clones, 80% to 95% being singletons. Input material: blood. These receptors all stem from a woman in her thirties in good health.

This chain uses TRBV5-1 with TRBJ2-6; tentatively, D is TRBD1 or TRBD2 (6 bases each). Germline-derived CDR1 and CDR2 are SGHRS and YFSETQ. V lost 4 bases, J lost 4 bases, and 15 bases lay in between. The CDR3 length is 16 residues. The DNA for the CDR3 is TGCGCCAGCAGCGGGGGGCGGGTCTCCGGGGCCAACGTCCTGACTTTC. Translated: CASSGGRVSGANVLTF.

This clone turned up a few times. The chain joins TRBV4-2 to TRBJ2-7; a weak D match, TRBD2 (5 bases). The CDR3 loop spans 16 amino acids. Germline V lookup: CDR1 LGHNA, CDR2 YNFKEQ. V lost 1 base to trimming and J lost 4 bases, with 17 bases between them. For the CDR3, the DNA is TGTGCCAGCAGCCAAGTATCTTCAGGACTGGTTTACGAGCAGTACTTC. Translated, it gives CASSQVSSGLVYEQYF.

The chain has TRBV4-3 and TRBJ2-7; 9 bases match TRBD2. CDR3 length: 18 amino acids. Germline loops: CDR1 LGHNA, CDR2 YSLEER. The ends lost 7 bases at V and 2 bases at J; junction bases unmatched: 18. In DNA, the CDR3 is TGCGCCAGCACGCTGACAAGACTAGCGGACGGGCCTCCCTACGAGCAGTACTTC. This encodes CASTLTRLADGPPYEQYF.

CDR3: CAWITDHPGQATYEQYF. Here the CDR3 DNA reads TGTGCCTGGATCACTGACCACCCGGGACAGGCAACCTACGAGCAGTACTTC. The V call is TRBV30, the J call TRBJ2-7, with TRBD1 identical over 8 bases. The ends lost 4 bases at V and 2 bases at J; junction bases unmatched: 16. Germline loops: CDR1 GTSNPN, CDR2 SVGIG (reference sequence). CDR3 length: 17 residues.

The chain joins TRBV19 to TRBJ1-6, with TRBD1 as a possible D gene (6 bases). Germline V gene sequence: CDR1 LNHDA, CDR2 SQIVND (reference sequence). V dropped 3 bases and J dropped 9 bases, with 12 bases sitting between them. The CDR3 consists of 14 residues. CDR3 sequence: CASSMWGAGSPLHF. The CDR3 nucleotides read TGTGCCAGTAGTATGTGGGGGGCCGGTTCACCCCTCCACTTT.

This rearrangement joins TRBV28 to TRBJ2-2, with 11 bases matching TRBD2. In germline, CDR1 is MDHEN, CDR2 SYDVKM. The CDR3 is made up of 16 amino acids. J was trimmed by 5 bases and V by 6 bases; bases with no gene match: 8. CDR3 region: CASSTSGRGQTGELFF. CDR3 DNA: TGTGCCAGCAGCACTAGCGGGAGAGGTCAAACCGGGGAGCTGTTTTTT. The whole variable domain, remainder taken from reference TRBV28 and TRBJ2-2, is DVKVTQSSRYLVKRTGEKVFLECVQDMDHENMFWYRQDPGLGLRLIYFSYDVKMKEKGDIPEGYSVSREKKERFSLILESASTNQTSMYLCASSTSGRGQTGELFFGEGSRLTVL.

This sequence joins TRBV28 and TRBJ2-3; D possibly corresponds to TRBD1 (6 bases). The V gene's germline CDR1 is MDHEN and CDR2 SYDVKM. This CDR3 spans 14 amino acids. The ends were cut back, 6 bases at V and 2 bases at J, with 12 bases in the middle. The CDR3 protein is CASSTTGITDTQYF. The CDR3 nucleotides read TGTGCCAGCAGCACTACAGGGATCACAGATACGCAGTATTTT.

The CDR3 loop is CASSLPLVSGANVLTF. CDR3 DNA sequence: TGTGCCAGCAGCCTTCCACTGGTCTCTGGGGCCAACGTCCTGACTTTC. The chain is built from TRBV28 and TRBJ2-6; D not certain. V was trimmed by 6 bases and J by 0 bases, leaving 12 bases between them. The CDR3 is 16 residues long. Germline V lookup: CDR1 MDHEN, CDR2 SYDVKM.

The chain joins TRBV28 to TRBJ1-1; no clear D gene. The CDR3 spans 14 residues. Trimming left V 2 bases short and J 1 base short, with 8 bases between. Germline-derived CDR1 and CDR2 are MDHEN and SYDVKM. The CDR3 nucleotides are TGTGCCAGCAGTTTACCGACTTGGAACACTGAAGCTTTCTTT. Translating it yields CASSLPTWNTEAFF.

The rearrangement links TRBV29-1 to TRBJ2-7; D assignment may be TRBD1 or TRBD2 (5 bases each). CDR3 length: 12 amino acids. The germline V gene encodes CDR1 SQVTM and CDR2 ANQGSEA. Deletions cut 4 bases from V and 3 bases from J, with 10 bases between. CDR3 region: CSVGDAYYEQYF. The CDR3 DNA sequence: TGCAGCGTTGGGGACGCTTACTACGAGCAGTACTTC.

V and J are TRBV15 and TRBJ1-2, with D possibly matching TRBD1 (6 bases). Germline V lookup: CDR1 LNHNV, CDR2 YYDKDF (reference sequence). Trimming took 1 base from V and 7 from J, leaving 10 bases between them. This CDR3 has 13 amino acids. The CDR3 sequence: CATSRVGGGGYTF. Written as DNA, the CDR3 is TGTGCCACCAGCAGAGTAGGGGGTGGTGGCTACACCTTC. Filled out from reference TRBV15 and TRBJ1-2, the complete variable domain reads DAMVIQNPRYQVTQFGKPVTLSCSQTLNHNVMYWYQQKSSQAPKLLFHYYDKDFNNEADTPDNFQSRRPNTSFCFLDIRSPGLGDTAMYLCATSRVGGGGYTFGSGTRLTVV.

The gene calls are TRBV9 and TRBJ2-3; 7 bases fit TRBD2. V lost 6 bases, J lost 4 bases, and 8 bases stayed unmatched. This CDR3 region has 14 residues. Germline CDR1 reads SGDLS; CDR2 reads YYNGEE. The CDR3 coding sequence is TGTGCCAGCAAGGTCCTAGCGGTGTCAGATACGCAGTATTTT. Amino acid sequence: CASKVLAVSDTQYF.